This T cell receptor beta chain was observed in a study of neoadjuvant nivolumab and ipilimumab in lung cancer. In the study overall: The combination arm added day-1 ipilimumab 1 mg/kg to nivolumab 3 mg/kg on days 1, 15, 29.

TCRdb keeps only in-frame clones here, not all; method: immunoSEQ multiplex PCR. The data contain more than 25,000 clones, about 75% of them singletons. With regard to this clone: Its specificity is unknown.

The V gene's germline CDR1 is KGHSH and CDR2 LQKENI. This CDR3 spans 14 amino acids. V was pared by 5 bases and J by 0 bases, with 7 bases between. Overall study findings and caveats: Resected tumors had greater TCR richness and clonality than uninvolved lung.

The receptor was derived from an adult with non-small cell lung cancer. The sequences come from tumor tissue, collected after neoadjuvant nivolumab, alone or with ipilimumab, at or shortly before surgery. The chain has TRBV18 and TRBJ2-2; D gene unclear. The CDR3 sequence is CASSRESNTGELFF. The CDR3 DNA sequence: TGTGCCAGCTCAAGAGAGTCGAACACCGGGGAGCTGTTTTTT.